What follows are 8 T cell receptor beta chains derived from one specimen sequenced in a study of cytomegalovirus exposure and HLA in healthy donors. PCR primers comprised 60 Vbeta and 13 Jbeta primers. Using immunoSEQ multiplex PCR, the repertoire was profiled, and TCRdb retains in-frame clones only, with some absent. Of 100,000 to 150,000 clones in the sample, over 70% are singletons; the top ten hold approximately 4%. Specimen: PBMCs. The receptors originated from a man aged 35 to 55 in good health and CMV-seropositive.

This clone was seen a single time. The DNA for the CDR3 is TGTGCCAGCAGCTTGGAACAGGGTGGGCGGAACGCTTTCTTT. It encodes CASSLEQGGRNAFF. This chain connects TRBV5-4 to TRBJ1-1; D might be TRBD1 (6 bases). This CDR3 comprises 14 residues. Germline V gives CDR1 SGHNT, CDR2 YYREEE (reference sequence). The V end was cut by 0 bases, the J end by 11 bases, with 17 bases between. Looking up the rest from reference TRBV5-4 and TRBJ1-1 gives the full variable domain: ETGVTQSPTHLIKTRGQQVTLRCSSQSGHNTVSWYQQALGQGPQFIFQYYREEENGRGNFPPRFSGLQFPNYSSELNVNALELDDSALYLCASSLEQGGRNAFFGQGTRLTVV.

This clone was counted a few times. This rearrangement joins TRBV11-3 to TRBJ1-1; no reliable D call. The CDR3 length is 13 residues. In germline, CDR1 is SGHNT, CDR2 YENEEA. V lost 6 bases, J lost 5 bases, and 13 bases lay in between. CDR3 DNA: TGTGCCAGCAGTGAGGCGCATCAAACTGAAGCTTTCTTT. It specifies CASSEAHQTEAFF. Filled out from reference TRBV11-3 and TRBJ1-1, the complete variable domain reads EAGVVQSPRYKIIEKKQPVAFWCNPISGHNTLYWYLQNLGQGPELLIRYENEEAVDDSQLPKDRFSAERLKGVDSTLKIQPAELGDSAVYLCASSEAHQTEAFFGQGTRLTVV.

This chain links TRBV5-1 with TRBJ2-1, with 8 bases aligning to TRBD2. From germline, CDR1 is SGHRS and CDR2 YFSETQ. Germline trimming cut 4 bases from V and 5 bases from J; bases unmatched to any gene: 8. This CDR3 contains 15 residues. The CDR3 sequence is CASSPGGELNNEQFF. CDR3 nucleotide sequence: TGCGCCAGCAGCCCCGGGGGGGAGCTTAACAATGAGCAGTTCTTC.

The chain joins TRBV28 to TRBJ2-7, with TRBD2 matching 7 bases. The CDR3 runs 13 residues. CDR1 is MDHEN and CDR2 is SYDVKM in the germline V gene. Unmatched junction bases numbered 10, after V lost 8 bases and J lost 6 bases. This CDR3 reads CASGEAGAGEQYF. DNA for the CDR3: TGTGCCAGCGGGGAGGCGGGAGCGGGCGAGCAGTACTTC. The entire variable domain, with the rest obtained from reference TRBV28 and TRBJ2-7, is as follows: DVKVTQSSRYLVKRTGEKVFLECVQDMDHENMFWYRQDPGLGLRLIYFSYDVKMKEKGDIPEGYSVSREKKERFSLILESASTNQTSMYLCASGEAGAGEQYFGPGTRLTVT.

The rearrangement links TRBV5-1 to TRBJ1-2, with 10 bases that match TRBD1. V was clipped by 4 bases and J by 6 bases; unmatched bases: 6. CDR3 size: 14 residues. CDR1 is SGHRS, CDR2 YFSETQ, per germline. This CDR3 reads CASSPETGGDGYTF. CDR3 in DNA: TGCGCCAGCAGCCCGGAGACAGGGGGCGATGGCTACACCTTC.

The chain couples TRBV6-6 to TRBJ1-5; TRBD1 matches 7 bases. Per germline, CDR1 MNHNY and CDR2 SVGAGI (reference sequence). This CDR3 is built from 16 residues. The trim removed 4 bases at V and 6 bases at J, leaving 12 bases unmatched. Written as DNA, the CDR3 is TGTGCCAGCAGTTTAGTTTCAGGGGGTTTCGGTCAGCCCCAGCATTTT. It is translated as CASSLVSGGFGQPQHF.

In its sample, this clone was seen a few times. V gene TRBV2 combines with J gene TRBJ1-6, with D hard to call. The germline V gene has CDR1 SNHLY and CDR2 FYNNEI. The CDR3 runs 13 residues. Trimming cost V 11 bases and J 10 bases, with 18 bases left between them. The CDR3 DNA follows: TGTGCCGGAGACCGGGATTCCCAGTCACCCCTCCACTTT. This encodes CAGDRDSQSPLHF.

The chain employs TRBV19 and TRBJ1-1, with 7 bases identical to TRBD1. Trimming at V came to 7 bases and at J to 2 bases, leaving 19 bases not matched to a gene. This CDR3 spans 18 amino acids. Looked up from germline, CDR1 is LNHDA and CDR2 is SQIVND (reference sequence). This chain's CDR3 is CASTPLGGPGGRNTEAFF. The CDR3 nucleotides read TGTGCCAGTACCCCACTGGGGGGTCCAGGGGGAAGAAACACTGAAGCTTTCTTT.